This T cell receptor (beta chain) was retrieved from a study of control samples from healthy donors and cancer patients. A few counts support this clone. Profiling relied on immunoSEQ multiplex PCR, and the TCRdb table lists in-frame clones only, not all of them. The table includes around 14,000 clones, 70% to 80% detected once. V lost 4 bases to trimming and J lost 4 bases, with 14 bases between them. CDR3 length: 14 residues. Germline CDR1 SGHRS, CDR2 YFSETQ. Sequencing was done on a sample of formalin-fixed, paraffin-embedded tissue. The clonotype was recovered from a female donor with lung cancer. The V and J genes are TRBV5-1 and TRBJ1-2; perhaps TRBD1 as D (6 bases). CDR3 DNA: TGCGCCAGCAGCGCCGACAGGAGCATCTATGGCTACACCTTC. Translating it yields CASSADRSIYGYTF.